The T cell receptor (beta chain) described here comes from a study of cytomegalovirus exposure and HLA in healthy donors (dated by TCRdb to about 2017). In the study overall: According to an earlier analysis of 587 of the donors, about 179 million T cells yielded over 90 million unique TCR beta sequences and roughly 280 Gb of sequence data. Typing coverage varied by locus: roughly 620-630 donors for A, B, C, DRB1 and DQB1; approximately 500 for DQA1; around 570 for DPA1; more than 450 for DPB1. The later analysis used no new phenotypic data to find candidate immune exposures, relying instead on TCR beta sequences and their occurrence across donors. Across under 500 genotyped donors of the cohort, an average of roughly 200,000 unique TCR beta nucleotide sequences per donor were sequenced, and roughly 20% of those sequences were non-productive. Donor age, sex, ethnicity and CMV serostatus were collected together with the repertoire data. To predict cytomegalovirus infection status, the study combined high-throughput TCR immunosequencing, statistical association of individual TCRs with disease status, and machine learning. A later analysis re-examined previously published TCR beta repertoires from more than 600 donors and added high-resolution HLA genotyping to investigate patterns of TCR occurrence. Using immunosequencing, the study profiled T cell repertoires from 666 subjects and related those repertoires to cytomegalovirus serostatus. The genetic ancestry cluster associated with self-reported Caucasian donors included 81% of the 398 genotyped donors. Every discovery cohort repertoire had been produced on one sequencing platform. An earlier analysis of 587 of the donors used high-throughput TCR beta sequencing to judge whether each TCR beta V gene segment behaved as functional or pseudogenic. The study aimed to test whether signatures of past pathogen exposure could be identified by cataloging public T cell receptors. About 280 gigabases of sequencing data and 78 million or so unique TCR sequences were included in an early release covering about 620 HLA-typed donors. HLA typing included class I and class II loci at four-digit resolution. In addition to the first cohort of 650 to 800 subjects, a separate validation cohort of 120 different subjects was used. Several DR-DQ haplotypes were treated as single units for association and clustering because of strong linkage in the cohort. A later genetic analysis used genome-wide SNP genotypes for about 65% of the roughly 670 donors, treating that subset as a discovery cohort. General findings and caveats noted by the study authors: A further reported finding was that TCR beta sequences accurately predicted the HLA-A and HLA-B alleles for most subjects in the first cohort. Because the 87-base-pair reads could not distinguish some IMGT-functional V segments, including TRBV6-2 and TRBV6-3, those segments were excluded. Assigning TCR associations to individual alleles was difficult when HLA alleles, especially DR and DQ, strongly co-occurred. HLA typing was unavailable for some donors at each locus, so association tests used only the typed subset. Immune exposure information for the cohort was limited to CMV serostatus. A later genetic analysis associated a missense DCLRE1C variant with V-gene and J-gene trimming of TCR beta chains, and an independent cohort replicated the association. In both the original and validation cohorts, the classifier was reported to diagnose cytomegalovirus status with high specificity and sensitivity. Several of the top co-occurrence clusters appeared to be linked to parvovirus B19, influenza, CMV and Epstein-Barr virus, according to a later analysis. Compared with equally common non-associated chains, HLA-associated TCR beta chains in a later analysis were more clonally expanded and had lower generation probabilities. While some public TCRs were present in many individuals, most TCR sequences turned up only very rarely across donors. Three of the identified cytomegalovirus-associated TCR beta chains were confirmed in vitro to be specific for cytomegalovirus antigens. The presence/absence analyses assumed that sequencing depth was roughly uniform across donors, and that assumption may not be true. The earlier analysis of fewer than 750 of the donors excluded around 17 rarely observed V segments, including chromosome 9 orphons, because counts were too low. Linkage disequilibrium might explain the correlated functional status among segregating V segments, but an unknown experimental factor could not be excluded. In a later analysis, most CMV-associated TCR beta chains were found to appear HLA-restricted, with HLA associations seemingly driven largely by CMV exposure. The study listed 150 to 200 TCR beta chains as associated with cytomegalovirus. In this cohort, only TCR beta chains were sequenced, and detectable features were limited by the absence of alpha or paired-chain data. A group of highly shared sequence variants was considered likely to be a technical artifact of the sequencing pipeline. Compared with the roughly 600-donor mean, donors in an Asian-associated ancestry cluster had fewer N-insertions in productive TCRs, according to a later genetic analysis. Specific HLA alleles were associated with 15,000 to 20,000 TCR beta sequences at a false discovery rate of 0.05 in a later analysis. An earlier analysis of 587 of the donors showed that most TCR beta V segments appeared in productive rearrangements either about 90% or about 30% of the time, which broadly matched IMGT annotations. A later analysis found that TCR association rates varied across HLA loci, with DRB1 alleles showing the most associated TCRs and HLA-C alleles the fewest. It was suggested by the authors that the approach could potentially be generalized to other disease states and immunological phenotypes.

The cohort consisted of 650 to 700 healthy bone marrow donors. Cohort members were all nominally healthy when sampled, although unrecorded immune exposures were likely present. The donor tested CMV seronegative, placing the donor among the 350 or so seronegative members of the cohort. Each donor provided a peripheral blood sample, and peripheral blood mononuclear cells were used for TCR beta sequencing. The Qiagen DNeasy Blood Extraction Kit was used to extract genomic DNA from the blood cell samples. CDR1 LNHNV and CDR2 YYDKDF were looked up in the germline V gene (reference sequence). The CDR3 contains 17 residues, cysteine and phenylalanine counted. Only the CDR3 part of the read is kept: 51 bases, read in frame from the first base. V loses 0 bases of germline sequence and J loses 5 bases, and the interval between the two ends is 16 bases. On this clone itself: Its antigen is not yet known. Base qualities were left out, and no much larger clone turns up one base away.

Libraries came from the immunoSEQ multiplex PCR assay. A mixture of 60 forward primers for TCR Vbeta segments and 13 reverse primers for TCR Jbeta segments was used in the multiplex PCR. The CDR3 region of rearranged TCR beta genes was amplified from genomic DNA by a multiplex PCR assay. Amplified TCR beta libraries were sequenced as 87-base-pair reads on the Illumina HiSeq System. The original pipeline was this. Across the roughly 700 repertoires, a later analysis counted 80 million or so unique TCR beta chains, around 10 million of which were shared by at least two donors. Raw reads were error-corrected and collapsed into unique sequences by a nearest-neighbor algorithm in which closely related sequences were merged to remove PCR and sequencing errors. Alignment of CDR3 sequences to IMGT reference sequences was used to assign V, D and J gene segments. For a sequence to be retained, at least a six-nucleotide match to both a V gene segment and a J gene segment was required. A rearrangement was called productive if the CDR3 had no stop codons and remained in frame with V and J, and every other rearrangement was called non-productive. CDR3 was defined according to IMGT convention as the region running from the second conserved V-encoded cysteine to the conserved J-encoded phenylalanine. In an earlier analysis of some 550 of the donors, sequences lacking an unambiguous match to a single V gene segment were excluded. An earlier analysis of over 450 of the donors classified V segments as functional when productive rearrangements were above 56.7% and as segregating when the standard deviation between donors was above 5%. A statistical classification framework was built to diagnose cytomegalovirus status from the catalog of TCR beta chain sequences. V and J gene assignment, in a later analysis, came from comparing TCR nucleotide sequences with IMGT/GENE-DB human TR gene sequences. Using the TCRdist pipeline, a later analysis assigned CDR3 sequences along with most-parsimonious VDJ recombination scenarios. In a later analysis, every TCR beta chain was defined by the combination of its CDR3 amino acid sequence and its V-gene family, and reads without a unique V-gene family were dropped. In a later analysis, fewer than 650 highly shared, low-generation-probability nucleotide sequences were removed to address suspected cross-contamination and a sequencing artifact. In a later analysis, a clonal expansion index for each public chain was calculated from normalized within-repertoire ranks of inferred template counts. In a later analysis, generation probabilities were computed with a VDJ recombination model fitted to out-of-frame rearrangements, and the resulting probabilities were checked against IGoR. In a later analysis, hypergeometric tests were used to score TCR-TCR, TCR-HLA and TCR-CMV co-occurrence, with a repertoire-size bias correction applied to TCR pairs. False discovery rates were estimated in a later analysis by permuting HLA or CMV assignments 20 times. In a later analysis, co-occurring TCRs were grouped with DBSCAN, and TCRdist sequence similarity was added when clustering was performed within HLA-allele-positive subsets. Repertoires with fewer than 30,000 or more than 120,000 public chains, plus five repertoires with anomalous nucleotide sharing, were excluded from co-occurrence clustering. TCRdb carries this immuneACCESS record with in-frame sequences only. Its versions omit some clonotypes, under half of them owing to an unresolved V gene in the studies checked, with the rest unexplained. From that table come the V and J calls and clone size; the DNA was used to work out D and trimming. This sample is represented by 85,000 to 120,000 clones; around 79% of them were singletons. The ten biggest clones cover more than 3% of the sample.

Sequencing used PBMCs. The chain is made from TRBV15 and TRBJ2-2, with TRBD2 as a weak D call on 5 bases. This receptor was identified in a man aged 55 to 69 in good health and CMV-seronegative. Here the CDR3 is given as CATSRDKSGTRTGELFF. The DNA sequence follows: TGTGCCACCAGCAGAGATAAAAGCGGAACTAGGACCGGGGAGCTGTTTTTT.